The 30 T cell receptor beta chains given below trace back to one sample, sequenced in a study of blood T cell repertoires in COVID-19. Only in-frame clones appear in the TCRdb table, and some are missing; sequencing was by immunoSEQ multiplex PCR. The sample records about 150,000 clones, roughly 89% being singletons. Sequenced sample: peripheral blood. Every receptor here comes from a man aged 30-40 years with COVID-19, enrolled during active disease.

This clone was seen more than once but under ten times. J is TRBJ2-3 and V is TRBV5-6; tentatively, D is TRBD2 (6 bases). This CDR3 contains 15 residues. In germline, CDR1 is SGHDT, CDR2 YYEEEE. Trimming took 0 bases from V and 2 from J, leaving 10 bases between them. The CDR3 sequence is CASSLGGTHTDTQYF. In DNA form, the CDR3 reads TGTGCCAGCAGCTTGGGCGGGACTCACACAGATACGCAGTATTTT.

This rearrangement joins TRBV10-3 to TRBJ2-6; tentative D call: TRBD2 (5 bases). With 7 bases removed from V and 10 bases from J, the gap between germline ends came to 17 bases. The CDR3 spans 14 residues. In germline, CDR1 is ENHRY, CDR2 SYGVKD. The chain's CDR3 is CAINDPGEGNVLTF. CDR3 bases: TGTGCCATCAATGACCCCGGGGAAGGAAACGTCCTGACTTTC.

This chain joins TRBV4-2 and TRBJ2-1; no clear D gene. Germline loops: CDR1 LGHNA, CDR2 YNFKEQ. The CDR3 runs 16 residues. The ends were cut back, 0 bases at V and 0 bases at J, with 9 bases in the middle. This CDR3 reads CASSQDGGSSYNEQFF. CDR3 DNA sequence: TGTGCCAGCAGCCAAGACGGTGGTAGCTCCTACAATGAGCAGTTCTTC.

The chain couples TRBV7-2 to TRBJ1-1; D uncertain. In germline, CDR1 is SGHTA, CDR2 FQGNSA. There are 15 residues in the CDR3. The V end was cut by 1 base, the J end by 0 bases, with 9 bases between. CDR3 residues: CASSLVGGMNTEAFF. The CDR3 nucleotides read TGTGCCAGCAGCTTAGTTGGCGGGATGAACACTGAAGCTTTCTTT.

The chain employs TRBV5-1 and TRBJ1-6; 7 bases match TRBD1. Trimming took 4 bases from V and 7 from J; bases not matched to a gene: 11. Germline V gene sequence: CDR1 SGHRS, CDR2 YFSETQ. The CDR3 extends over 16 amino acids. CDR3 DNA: TGCGCCAGCAGCCCGGGAGAGCGACAGGGCAATTCACCCCTCCACTTT. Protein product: CASSPGERQGNSPLHF. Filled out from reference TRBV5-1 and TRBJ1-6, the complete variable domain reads KAGVTQTPRYLIKTRGQQVTLSCSPISGHRSVSWYQQTPGQGLQFLFEYFSETQRNKGNFPGRFSGRQFSNSRSEMNVSTLELGDSALYLCASSPGERQGNSPLHFGNGTRLTVT.

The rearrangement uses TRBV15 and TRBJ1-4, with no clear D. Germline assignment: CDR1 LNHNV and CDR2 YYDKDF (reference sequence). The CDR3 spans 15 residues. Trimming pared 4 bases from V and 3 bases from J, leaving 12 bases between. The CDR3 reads CATSKNSKANEKLFF. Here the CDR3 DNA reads TGTGCCACCAGCAAAAACTCCAAAGCTAATGAAAAACTGTTTTTT.

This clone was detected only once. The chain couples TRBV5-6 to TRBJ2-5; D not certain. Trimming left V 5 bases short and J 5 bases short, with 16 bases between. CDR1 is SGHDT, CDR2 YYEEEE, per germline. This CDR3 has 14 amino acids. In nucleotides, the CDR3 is TGTGCCAGCAGTAGCTTGATCAGCATGGAGACCCAGTACTTC. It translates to CASSSLISMETQYF.

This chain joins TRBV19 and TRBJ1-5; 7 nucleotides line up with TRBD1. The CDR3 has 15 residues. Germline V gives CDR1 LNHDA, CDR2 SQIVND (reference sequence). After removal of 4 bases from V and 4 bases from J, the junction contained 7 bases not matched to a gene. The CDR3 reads CASSTGTARNQPQHF. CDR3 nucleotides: TGTGCCAGTAGTACCGGGACAGCCCGAAATCAGCCCCAGCATTTT. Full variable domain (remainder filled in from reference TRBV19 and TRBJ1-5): DGGITQSPKYLFRKEGQNVTLSCEQNLNHDAMYWYRQDPGQGLRLIYYSQIVNDFQKGDIAEGYSVSREKKESFPLTVTSAQKNPTAFYLCASSTGTARNQPQHFGDGTRLSIL.

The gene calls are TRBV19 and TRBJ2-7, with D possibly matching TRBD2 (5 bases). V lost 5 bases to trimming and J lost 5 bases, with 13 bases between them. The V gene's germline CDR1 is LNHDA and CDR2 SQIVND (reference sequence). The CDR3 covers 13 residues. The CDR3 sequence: CASSHQSEDEQYF. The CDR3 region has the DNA TGTGCCAGTAGTCACCAGTCGGAGGACGAGCAGTACTTC. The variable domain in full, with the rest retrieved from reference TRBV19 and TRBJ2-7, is DGGITQSPKYLFRKEGQNVTLSCEQNLNHDAMYWYRQDPGQGLRLIYYSQIVNDFQKGDIAEGYSVSREKKESFPLTVTSAQKNPTAFYLCASSHQSEDEQYFGPGTRLTVT.

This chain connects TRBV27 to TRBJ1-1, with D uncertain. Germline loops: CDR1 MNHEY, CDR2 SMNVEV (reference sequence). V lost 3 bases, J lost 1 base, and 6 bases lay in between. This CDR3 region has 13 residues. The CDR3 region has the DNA TGTGCCAGCAGTTTTACCGGGAACACTGAAGCTTTCTTT. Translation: CASSFTGNTEAFF.

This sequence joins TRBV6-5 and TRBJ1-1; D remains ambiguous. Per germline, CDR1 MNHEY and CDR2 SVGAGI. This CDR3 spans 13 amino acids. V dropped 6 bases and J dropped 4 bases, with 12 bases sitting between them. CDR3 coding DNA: TGTGCCAGCAGCCCCCTGCGGGGCACTGAAGCTTTCTTT. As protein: CASSPLRGTEAFF.

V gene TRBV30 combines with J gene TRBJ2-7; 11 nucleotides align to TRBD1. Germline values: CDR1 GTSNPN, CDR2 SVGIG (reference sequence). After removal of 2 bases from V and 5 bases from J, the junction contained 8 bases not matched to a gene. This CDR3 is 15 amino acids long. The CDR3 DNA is TGTGCCTGGAGTCTCTGGACAGGGGGCTACGACGAGCAGTACTTC. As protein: CAWSLWTGGYDEQYF.

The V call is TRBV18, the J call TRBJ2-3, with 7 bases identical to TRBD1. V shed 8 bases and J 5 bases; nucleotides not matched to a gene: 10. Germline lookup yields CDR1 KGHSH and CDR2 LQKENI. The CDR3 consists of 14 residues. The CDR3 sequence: CASTGAQKLDTQYF. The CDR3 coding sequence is TGTGCCAGCACAGGGGCCCAAAAATTAGATACGCAGTATTTT.

In nucleotides, the CDR3 is TGTGCCTGGAGTCAGACAGGGCCGGACGAGCAGTACTTC. This translates into CAWSQTGPDEQYF. This chain uses TRBV30 with TRBJ2-7; TRBD1 agrees at 7 bases. The length of the CDR3 is 13 residues. Unmatched junction bases numbered 6, after V lost 2 bases and J lost 5 bases. Germline CDR1 is GTSNPN and CDR2 is SVGIG (reference sequence).

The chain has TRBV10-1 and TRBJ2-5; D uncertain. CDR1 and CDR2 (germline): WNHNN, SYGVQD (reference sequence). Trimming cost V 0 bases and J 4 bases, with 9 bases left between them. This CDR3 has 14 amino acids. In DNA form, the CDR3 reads TGCGCCAGCAGTGAGTCGGCATTTGGAGAGACCCAGTACTTC. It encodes CASSESAFGETQYF.

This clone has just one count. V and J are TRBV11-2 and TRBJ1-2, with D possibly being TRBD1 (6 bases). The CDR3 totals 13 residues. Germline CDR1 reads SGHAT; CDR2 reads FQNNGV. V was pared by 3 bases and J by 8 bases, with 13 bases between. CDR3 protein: CASSFTGFDGYTF. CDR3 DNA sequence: TGTGCCAGCAGCTTCACAGGGTTCGACGGCTACACCTTC.

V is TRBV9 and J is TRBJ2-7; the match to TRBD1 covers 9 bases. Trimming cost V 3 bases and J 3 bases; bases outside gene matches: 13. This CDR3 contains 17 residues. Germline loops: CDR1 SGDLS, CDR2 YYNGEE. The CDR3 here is CASSDGQGQGKDYEQYF. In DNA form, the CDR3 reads TGTGCCAGCAGCGACGGACAGGGACAGGGCAAAGACTACGAGCAGTACTTC.

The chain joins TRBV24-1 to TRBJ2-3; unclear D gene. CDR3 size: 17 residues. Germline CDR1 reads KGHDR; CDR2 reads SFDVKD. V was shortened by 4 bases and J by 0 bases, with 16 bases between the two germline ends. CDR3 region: CATSETTVSASTDTQYF. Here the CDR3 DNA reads TGTGCCACCAGTGAAACCACAGTTTCGGCTAGCACAGATACGCAGTATTTT.

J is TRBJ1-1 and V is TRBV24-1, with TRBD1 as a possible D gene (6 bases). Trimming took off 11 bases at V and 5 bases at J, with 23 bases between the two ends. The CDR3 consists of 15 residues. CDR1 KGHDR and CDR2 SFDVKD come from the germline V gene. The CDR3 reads CAIRSGRGLGTEAFF. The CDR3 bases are TGTGCCATCAGGTCAGGAAGGGGGTTGGGTACTGAAGCTTTCTTT.

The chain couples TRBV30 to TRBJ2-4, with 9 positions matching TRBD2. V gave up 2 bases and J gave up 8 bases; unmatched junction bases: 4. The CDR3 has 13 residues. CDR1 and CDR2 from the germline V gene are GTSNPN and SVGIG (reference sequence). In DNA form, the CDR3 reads TGTGCCTGGAGTTCCGGCGGGAGGGACATTCAGTACTTC. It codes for CAWSSGGRDIQYF. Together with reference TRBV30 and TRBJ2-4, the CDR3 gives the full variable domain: SQTIHQWPATLVQPVGSPLSLECTVEGTSNPNLYWYRQAAGRGLQLLFYSVGIGQISSEVPQNLSASRPQDRQFILSSKKLLLSDSGFYLCAWSSGGRDIQYFGAGTRLSVL.

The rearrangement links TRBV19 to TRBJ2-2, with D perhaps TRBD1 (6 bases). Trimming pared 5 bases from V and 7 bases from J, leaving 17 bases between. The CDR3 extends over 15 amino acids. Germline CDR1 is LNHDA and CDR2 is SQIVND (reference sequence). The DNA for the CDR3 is TGTGCCAGTAGTCCCAGGGGAAGGATGCACGGGGAGCTGTTTTTT. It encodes CASSPRGRMHGELFF. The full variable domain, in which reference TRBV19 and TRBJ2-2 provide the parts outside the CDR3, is DGGITQSPKYLFRKEGQNVTLSCEQNLNHDAMYWYRQDPGQGLRLIYYSQIVNDFQKGDIAEGYSVSREKKESFPLTVTSAQKNPTAFYLCASSPRGRMHGELFFGEGSRLTVL.

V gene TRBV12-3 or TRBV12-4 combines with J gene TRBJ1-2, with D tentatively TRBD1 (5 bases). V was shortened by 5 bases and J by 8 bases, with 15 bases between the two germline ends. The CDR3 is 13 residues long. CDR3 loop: CASSVRASNGYTF. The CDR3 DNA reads TGTGCCAGCAGTGTCAGGGCGAGTAACGGCTACACCTTC.

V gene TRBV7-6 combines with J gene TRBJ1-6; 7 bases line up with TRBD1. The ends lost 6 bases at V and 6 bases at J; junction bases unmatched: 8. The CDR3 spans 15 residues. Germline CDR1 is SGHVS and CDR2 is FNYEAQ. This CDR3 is CASRERQGGNSPLHF. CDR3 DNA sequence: TGTGCCAGCAGGGAGAGACAGGGTGGTAATTCACCCCTCCACTTT.

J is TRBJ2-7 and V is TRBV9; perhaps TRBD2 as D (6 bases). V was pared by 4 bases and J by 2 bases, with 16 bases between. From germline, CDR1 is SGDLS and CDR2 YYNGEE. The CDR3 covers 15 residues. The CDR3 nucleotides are TGTGCCAGCAGCCCCCAGGTCGGGGGAGCCTACGAGCAGTACTTC. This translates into CASSPQVGGAYEQYF.

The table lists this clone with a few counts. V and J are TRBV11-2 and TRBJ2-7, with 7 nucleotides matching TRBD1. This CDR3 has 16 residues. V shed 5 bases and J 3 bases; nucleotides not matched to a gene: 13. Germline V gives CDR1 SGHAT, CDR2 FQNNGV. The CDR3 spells CASSLLTGVFSYEQYF. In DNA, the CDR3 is TGTGCCAGCAGCCTTCTTACAGGGGTCTTTAGCTACGAGCAGTACTTC.

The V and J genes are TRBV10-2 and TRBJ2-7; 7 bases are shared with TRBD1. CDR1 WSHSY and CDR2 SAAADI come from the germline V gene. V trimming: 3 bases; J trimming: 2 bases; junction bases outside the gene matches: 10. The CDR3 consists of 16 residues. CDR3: CASSDPGTARTYEQYF. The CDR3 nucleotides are TGCGCCAGCAGTGACCCTGGGACAGCTAGGACCTACGAGCAGTACTTC.

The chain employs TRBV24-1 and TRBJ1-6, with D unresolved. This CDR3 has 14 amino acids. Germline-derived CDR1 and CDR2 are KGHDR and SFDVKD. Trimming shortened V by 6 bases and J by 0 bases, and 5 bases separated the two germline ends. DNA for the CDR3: TGTGCCACCAGTAGGAGCTCCTATAATTCACCCCTCCACTTT. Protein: CATSRSSYNSPLHF.

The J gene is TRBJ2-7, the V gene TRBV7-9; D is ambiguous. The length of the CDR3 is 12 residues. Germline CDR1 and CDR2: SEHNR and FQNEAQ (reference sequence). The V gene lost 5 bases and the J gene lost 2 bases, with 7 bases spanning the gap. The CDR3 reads CASSPPTYEQYF. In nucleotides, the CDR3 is TGTGCCAGCAGCCCCCCTACCTACGAGCAGTACTTC.

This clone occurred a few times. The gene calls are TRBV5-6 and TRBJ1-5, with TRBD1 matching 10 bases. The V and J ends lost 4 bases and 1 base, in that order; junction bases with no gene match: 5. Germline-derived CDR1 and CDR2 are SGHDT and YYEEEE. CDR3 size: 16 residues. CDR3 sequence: CASSPGTGASNQPQHF. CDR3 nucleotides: TGTGCCAGCAGCCCCGGGACAGGGGCGAGCAATCAGCCCCAGCATTTT.

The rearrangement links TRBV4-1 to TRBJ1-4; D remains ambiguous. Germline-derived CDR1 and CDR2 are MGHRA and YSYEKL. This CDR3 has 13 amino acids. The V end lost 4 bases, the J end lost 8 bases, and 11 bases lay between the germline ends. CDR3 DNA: TGCGCCAGCAGCCCAACAATTAAAGAAAAACTGTTTTTT. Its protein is CASSPTIKEKLFF.